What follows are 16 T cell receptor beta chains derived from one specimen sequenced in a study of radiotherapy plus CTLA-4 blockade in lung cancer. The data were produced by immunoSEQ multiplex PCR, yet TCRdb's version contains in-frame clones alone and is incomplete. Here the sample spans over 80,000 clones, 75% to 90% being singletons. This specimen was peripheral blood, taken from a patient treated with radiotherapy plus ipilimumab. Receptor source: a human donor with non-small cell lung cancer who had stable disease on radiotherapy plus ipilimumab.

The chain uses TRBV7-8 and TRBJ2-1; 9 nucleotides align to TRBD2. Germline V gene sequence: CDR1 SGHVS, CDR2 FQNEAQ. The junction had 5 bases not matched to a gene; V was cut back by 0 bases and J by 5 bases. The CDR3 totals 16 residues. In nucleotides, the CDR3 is TGTGCCAGCAGCTTAGCGGTCGCTAGCGGGAACAATGAGCAGTTCTTC. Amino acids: CASSLAVASGNNEQFF.

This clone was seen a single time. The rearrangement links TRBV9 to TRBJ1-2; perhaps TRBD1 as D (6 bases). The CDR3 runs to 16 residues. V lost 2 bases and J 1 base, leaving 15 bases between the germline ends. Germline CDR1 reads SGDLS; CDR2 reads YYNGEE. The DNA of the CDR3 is TGTGCCAGCAGCGTTGGGGGGGCAGGCGGTAACTATGGCTACACCTTC. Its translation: CASSVGGAGGNYGYTF.

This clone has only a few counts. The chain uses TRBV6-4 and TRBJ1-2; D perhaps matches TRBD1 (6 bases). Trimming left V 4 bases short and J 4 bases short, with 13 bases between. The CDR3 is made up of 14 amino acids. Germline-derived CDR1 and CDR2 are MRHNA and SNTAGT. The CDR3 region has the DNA TGTGCCAGCAGTGCATCCGGGGACACCTATGGCTACACCTTC. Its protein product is CASSASGDTYGYTF.

The CDR3 DNA reads as TGTGCCAGCAGTGGAGGGACAGTCTCCTACGAGCAGTACTTC. Its protein is CASSGGTVSYEQYF. The chain combines TRBV2 with TRBJ2-7; 7 bases line up with TRBD1. After removal of 4 bases from V and 0 bases from J, the junction contained 3 bases not matched to a gene. Germline V gene lookup returns CDR1 SNHLY and CDR2 FYNNEI. This CDR3 has 14 residues.

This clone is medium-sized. The CDR3 DNA is TGTGCCAGCAGGTGCGATCTGTACTTC. Protein product: CASRCDLYF. The chain uses TRBV21-1 and TRBJ2-7; the table's D call, TRBD2, has no DNA check behind it. TRBV21-1 counts as a pseudogene. This CDR3 comprises 9 residues.

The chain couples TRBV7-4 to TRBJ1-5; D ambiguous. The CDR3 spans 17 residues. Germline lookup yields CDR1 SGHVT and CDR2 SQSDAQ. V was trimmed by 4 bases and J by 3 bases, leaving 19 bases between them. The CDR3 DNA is TGTGCCAGCAGCTCAAGACGCCGTGAGCGGGACAATCAGCCCCAGCATTTT. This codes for CASSSRRRERDNQPQHF.

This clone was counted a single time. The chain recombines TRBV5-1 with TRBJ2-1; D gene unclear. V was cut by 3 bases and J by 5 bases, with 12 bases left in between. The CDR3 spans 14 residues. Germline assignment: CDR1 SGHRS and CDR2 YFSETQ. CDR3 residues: CASSSESRNNEQFF. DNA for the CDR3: TGCGCCAGCAGCTCCGAAAGCCGGAACAATGAGCAGTTCTTC.

CDR3 sequence reads: CASSQDINEKLFF. CDR3 nucleotides: TGTGCCAGCAGCCAAGATATCAATGAAAAACTGTTTTTT. This chain connects TRBV4-2 to TRBJ1-4, with D uncertain. The CDR3 runs to 13 residues. Germline V gene lookup returns CDR1 LGHNA and CDR2 YNFKEQ. The V end lost 0 bases, the J end lost 5 bases, and 4 bases lay between the germline ends.

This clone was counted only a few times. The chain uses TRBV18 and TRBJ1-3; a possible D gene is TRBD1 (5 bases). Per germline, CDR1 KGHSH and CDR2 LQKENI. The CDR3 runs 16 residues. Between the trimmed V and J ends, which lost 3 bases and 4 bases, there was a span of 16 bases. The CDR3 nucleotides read TGTGCCAGCTCACCCCAGGGCCTCCAGGGAGGAAACACCATATATTTT. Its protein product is CASSPQGLQGGNTIYF.

Here the CDR3 reads CASSEQGGYLNTEAFF. CDR3 nucleotide sequence: TGTGCCAGCAGCGAACAGGGGGGTTACCTGAACACTGAAGCTTTCTTT. The gene calls are TRBV9 and TRBJ1-1; 8 bases map to TRBD1. Germline trimming cut 3 bases from V and 0 bases from J; bases unmatched to any gene: 7. The CDR3 consists of 16 residues. Germline V lookup: CDR1 SGDLS, CDR2 YYNGEE.

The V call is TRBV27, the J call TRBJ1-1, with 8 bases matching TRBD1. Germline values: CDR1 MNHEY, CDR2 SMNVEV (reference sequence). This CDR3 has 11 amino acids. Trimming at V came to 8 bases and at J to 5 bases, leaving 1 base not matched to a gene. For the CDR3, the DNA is TGTGCCAGCTACAGGGGGACTGAAGCTTTCTTT. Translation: CASYRGTEAFF.

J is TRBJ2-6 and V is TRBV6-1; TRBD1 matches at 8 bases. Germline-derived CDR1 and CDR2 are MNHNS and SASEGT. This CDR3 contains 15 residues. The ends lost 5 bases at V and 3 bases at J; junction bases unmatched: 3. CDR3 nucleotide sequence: TGTGCCAGCAGTTCCAGGGGGCATGGGGCCAACGTCCTGACTTTC. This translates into CASSSRGHGANVLTF.

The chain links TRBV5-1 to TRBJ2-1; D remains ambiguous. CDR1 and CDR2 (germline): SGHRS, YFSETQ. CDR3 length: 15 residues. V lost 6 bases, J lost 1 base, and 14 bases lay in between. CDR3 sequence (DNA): TGCGCCAGCATACTCTCCGGAGATTCCTACAATGAGCAGTTCTTC. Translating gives CASILSGDSYNEQFF.

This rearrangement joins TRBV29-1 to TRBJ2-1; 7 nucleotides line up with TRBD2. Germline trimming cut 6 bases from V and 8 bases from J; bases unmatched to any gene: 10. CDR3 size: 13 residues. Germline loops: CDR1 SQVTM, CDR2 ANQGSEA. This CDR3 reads CSVPWGGIHEQFF. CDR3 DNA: TGCAGCGTCCCCTGGGGGGGAATTCATGAGCAGTTCTTC.

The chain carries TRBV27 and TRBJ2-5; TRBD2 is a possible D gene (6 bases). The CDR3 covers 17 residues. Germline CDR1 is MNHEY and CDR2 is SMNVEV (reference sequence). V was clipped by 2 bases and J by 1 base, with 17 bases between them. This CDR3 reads CASSLGRGGILQETQYF. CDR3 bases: TGTGCCAGCAGTTTAGGGCGTGGGGGGATTCTCCAAGAGACCCAGTACTTC.

This CDR3 reads CASRYRGGSPLHF. For the CDR3, the DNA is TGTGCCAGCAGGTACAGGGGGGGTTCACCCCTCCACTTT. The rearrangement uses TRBV6-5 and TRBJ1-6, with 8 bases aligning to TRBD1. Germline V gene data show CDR1 as MNHEY and CDR2 as SVGAGI. This CDR3 is built from 13 residues. Trimming cost V 6 bases and J 9 bases; bases outside gene matches: 4.